Sequencing of this T cell receptor (beta chain) was carried out in a study of beta chain features in type 1 diabetes. Study-level results: Within each of all four CD4+ subsets, Type 1 diabetes patients had TCRB CDR3s that were moderately but significantly shorter. Patients' naive, central memory and Treg TCRB repertoires seemed closer to one another than those of healthy donors.

The investigators reverse transcribed all of the isolated RNA, so they sequenced expressed TCRB transcripts. Here immunoSEQ multiplex PCR was the method, and the copy in TCRdb shows in-frame clones only, minus some. In the table there are around 170,000 clones, roughly 9.1% of which are singletons. This clone was found a few times. No antigen is known for it. The CDR3 loop spans 13 amino acids. Trimming pared 8 bases from V and 4 bases from J, leaving 12 bases between. Germline-derived CDR1 and CDR2 are MNHEY and SVGAGI. Sorting based on CD45RO/CCR7/CD25/CD127/CD95/CD27 separated CD4+ naive, central memory, regulatory and stem cell-like memory cells.

The chain joins TRBV6-5 to TRBJ2-1, with D tentatively TRBD2 (5 bases). The sequenced sample consisted of central memory CD4+ T cells from blood. The source is a young woman in good health. The CDR3 DNA follows: TGTGCCAGCGAAGTCCGAGGGTACAATGAGCAGTTCTTC. Translation: CASEVRGYNEQFF.